One and the same sample provided the 7 T cell receptor beta chains below, sequenced in a study of CXCR3-negative and CXCR3-positive naive CD8 T cells. With UMI labels, 5' RACE was used to prepare the TRB cDNA libraries. Each CDR3 protein gets one entry in TCRdb, which reprocessed the 5' RACE reads and gives no DNA. In total, the table holds 46,000 or so distinct CDR3 sequences. Sequences were obtained from naive CXCR3- CD8+ T cells from blood. Subset denoted: CD45RO-CCR7+CD27+CD95- naive CD8+ T cells lacking CXCR3 (TNR3-). These TCRs come from a human donor in good health. Some clones in this sample may be carry-over from other donors' samples.

The genes are TRBV29-1 and TRBJ2-3; TCRdb lists TRBD1, though no DNA is available to test this call. The CDR3 is 14 residues long. From germline, CDR1 is SQVTM and CDR2 ANQGSEA. Here the CDR3 reads CSVEEGVRTDTQYF.

CDR3 sequence reads: CASSQDRASNQPQHF. V usage is TRBV4-3 and J usage is TRBJ1-5; TCRdb designates TRBD1, a call that cannot be tested without DNA. The length of the CDR3 is 15 residues. Germline V lookup: CDR1 LGHNA, CDR2 YSLEER.

The chain combines TRBV7-2 with TRBJ2-7; the D call from TCRdb, TRBD2, cannot be confirmed without DNA. CDR1 SGHTA and CDR2 FQGNSA come from the germline V gene. The CDR3 has 12 amino acids. The CDR3 sequence is CASGDYPYEQYF. The whole variable domain, filled in from reference TRBV7-2 and TRBJ2-7, reads GAGVSQSPSNKVTEKGKDVELRCDPISGHTALYWYRQSLGQGLEFLIYFQGNSAPDKSGLPSDRFSAERTGGSVSTLTIQRTQQEDSAVYLCASGDYPYEQYFGPGTRLTVT.

V is TRBV25-1 and J is TRBJ2-7. The CDR3 spans 14 residues. CDR1 is MGHDK, CDR2 SYGVNS, per germline. This CDR3 reads CASSESRSPREQYF.

V is TRBV7-9 and J is TRBJ2-7; TCRdb indicates TRBD1, and absent DNA this call remains unverified. This CDR3 has 16 amino acids. Germline lookup yields CDR1 SEHNR and CDR2 FQNEAQ (reference sequence). CDR3 region: CASSPRTGTLIYEQYF.

This chain connects TRBV25-1 to TRBJ2-1. The germline gives CDR1 MGHDK, CDR2 SYGVNS. CDR3 length: 12 amino acids. The CDR3 loop reads CASSDPNNEQFF.

The chain has TRBV9 and TRBJ1-1. CDR3 size: 14 residues. CDR1 and CDR2 (germline): SGDLS, YYNGEE. The CDR3: CASSVDSANTEAFF.